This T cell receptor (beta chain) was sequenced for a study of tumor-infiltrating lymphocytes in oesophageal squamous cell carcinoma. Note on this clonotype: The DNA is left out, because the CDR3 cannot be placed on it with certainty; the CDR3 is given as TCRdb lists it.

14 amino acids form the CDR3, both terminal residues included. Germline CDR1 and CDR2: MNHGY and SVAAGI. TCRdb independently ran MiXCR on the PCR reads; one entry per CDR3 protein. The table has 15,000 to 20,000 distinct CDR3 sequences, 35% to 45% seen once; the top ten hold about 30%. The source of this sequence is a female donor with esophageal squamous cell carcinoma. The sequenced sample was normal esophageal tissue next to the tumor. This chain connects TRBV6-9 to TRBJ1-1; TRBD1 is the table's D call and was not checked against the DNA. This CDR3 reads CATFRGEGAYVCFF.